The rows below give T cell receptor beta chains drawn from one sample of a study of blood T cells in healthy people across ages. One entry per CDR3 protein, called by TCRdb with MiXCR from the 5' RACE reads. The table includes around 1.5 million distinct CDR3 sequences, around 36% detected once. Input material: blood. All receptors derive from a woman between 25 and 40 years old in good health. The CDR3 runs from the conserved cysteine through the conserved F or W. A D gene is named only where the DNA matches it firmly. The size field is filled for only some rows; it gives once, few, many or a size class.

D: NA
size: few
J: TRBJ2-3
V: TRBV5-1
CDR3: CASSFEGGAFTDTQYF
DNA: TGCGCCAGCAGCTTCGAGGGGGGCGCCTTCACAGATACGCAGTATTTT

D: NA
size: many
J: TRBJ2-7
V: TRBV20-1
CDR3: CSASGLLSLQEQYF
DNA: TGCAGTGCTAGCGGTCTCCTTTCCCTCCAAGAGCAGTACTTC

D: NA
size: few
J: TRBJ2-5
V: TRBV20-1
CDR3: CSARGEYGAETQYF
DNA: TGCAGTGCTAGAGGGGAGTACGGAGCAGAGACCCAGTACTTC

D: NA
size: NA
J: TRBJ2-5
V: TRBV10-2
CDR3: CASSEEGEHTETQYF
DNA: TGCGCCAGCAGTGAGGAGGGGGAGCATACGGAGACCCAGTACTTC

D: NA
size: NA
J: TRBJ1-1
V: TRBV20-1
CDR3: CSARDRGANTEAFF
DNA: TGCAGTGCTAGAGATCGGGGCGCCAACACTGAAGCTTTCTTT

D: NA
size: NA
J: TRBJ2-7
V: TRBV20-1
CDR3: CSARARKRPSYEQYF
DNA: TGCAGTGCTAGAGCCCGAAAACGGCCTAGTTACGAGCAGTACTTC

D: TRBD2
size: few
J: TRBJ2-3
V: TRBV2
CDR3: CASSREYGLAGMPDTQYF
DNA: TGTGCCAGCAGTCGAGAATACGGACTAGCGGGGATGCCAGATACGCAGTATTTT

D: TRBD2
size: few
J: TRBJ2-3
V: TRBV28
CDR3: CASGETTSGTDTQYF
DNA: TGTGCCAGCGGAGAAACGACTAGCGGGACAGATACGCAGTATTTT

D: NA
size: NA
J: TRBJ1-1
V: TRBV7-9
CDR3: CASSRIRGVNTEAFF
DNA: TGTGCCAGCAGCCGTATAAGGGGGGTGAACACTGAAGCTTTCTTT

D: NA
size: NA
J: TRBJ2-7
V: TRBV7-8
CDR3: CASSPQREQYF
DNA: TGTGCCAGCAGCCCACAAAGGGAGCAGTACTTC

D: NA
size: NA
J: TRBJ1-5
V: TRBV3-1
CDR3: CASSRGDGNQPQHF
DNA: TGTGCCAGCAGCCGGGGGGACGGCAATCAGCCCCAGCATTTT

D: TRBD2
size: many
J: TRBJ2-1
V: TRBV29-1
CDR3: CSVPPGGVGNEQFF
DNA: TGCAGCGTCCCCCCGGGGGGAGTGGGTAATGAGCAGTTCTTC

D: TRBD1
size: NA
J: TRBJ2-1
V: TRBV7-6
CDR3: CTSSLELPGQGGSYNEQFF
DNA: TGTACCAGCAGCTTAGAACTCCCGGGACAGGGGGGCTCCTACAATGAGCAGTTCTTC